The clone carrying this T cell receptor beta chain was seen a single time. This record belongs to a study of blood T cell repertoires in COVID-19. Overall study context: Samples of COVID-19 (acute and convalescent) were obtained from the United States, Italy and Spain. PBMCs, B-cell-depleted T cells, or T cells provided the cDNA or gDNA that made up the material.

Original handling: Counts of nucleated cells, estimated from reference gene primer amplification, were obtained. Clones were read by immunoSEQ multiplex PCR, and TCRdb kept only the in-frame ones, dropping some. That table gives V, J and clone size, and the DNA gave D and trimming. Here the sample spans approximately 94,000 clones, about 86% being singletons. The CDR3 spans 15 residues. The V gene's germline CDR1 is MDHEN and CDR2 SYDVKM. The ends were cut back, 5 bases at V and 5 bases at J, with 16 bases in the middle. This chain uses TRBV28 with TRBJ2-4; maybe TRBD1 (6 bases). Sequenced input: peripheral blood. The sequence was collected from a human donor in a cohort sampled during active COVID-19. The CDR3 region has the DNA TGTGCCAGCAGTATGGCCGGGACAACTGAAAACATTCAGTACTTC. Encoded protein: CASSMAGTTENIQYF.